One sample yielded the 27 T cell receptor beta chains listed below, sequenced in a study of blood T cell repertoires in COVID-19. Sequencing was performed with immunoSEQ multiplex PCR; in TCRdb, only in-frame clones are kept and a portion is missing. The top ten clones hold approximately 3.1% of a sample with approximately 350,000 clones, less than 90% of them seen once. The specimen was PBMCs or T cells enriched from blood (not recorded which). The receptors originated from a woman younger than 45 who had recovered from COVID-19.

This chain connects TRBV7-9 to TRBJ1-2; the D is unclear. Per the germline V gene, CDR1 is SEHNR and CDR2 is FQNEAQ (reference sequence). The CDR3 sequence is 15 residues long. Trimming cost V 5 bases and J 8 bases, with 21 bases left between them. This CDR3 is CASSPEGGAGLGYTF. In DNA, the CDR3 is TGTGCCAGCAGCCCCGAAGGAGGTGCGGGGTTGGGCTACACCTTC.

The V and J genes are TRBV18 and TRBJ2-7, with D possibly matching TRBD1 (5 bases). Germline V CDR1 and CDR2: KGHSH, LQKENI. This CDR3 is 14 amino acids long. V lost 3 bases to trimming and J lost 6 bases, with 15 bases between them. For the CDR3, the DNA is TGTGCCAGCTCACCGGGGCAGGGCCTTGGCGAGCAGTACTTC. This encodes CASSPGQGLGEQYF.

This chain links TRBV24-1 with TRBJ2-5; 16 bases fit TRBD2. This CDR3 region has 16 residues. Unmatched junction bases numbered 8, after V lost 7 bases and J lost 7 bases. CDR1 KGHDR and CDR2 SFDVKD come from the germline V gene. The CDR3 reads CATRRLGLAGGGTQYF. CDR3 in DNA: TGTGCCACCAGGCGACTGGGACTAGCGGGAGGGGGGACCCAGTACTTC.

CDR3 in amino acids: CASSSERLAGVIDTQYF. The CDR3 DNA is TGTGCCAGCAGCTCAGAGCGACTAGCGGGAGTAATAGATACGCAGTATTTT. This chain uses TRBV7-8 with TRBJ2-3; 12 bases map to TRBD2. This CDR3 comprises 17 residues. V was pared by 4 bases and J by 5 bases, with 10 bases of the junction left unmatched. Germline values: CDR1 SGHVS, CDR2 FQNEAQ.

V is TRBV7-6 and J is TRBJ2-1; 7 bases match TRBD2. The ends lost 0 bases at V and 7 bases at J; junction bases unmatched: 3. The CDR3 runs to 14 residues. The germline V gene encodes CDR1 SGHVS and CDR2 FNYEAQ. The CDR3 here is CASSLAGGWNEQFF. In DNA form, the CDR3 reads TGTGCCAGCAGCTTAGCGGGGGGGTGGAATGAGCAGTTCTTC.

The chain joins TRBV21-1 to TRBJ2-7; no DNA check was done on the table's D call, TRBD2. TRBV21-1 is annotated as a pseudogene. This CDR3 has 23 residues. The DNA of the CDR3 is TGTGCCAGCAGCTCGACCCGGGGTCCCTCTTGGGGTAGCGGGAGGGCTTCTACGTACGAGCAGTACTTC. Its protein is CASSSTRGPSWGSGRASTYEQYF.

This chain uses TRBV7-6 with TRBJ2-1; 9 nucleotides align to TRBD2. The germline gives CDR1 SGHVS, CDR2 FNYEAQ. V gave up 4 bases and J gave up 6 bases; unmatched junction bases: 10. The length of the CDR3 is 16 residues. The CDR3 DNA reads TGTGCCAGCAGCTCCATTAGCGGGAGCCGGGGCAATGAGCAGTTCTTC. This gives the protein CASSSISGSRGNEQFF.

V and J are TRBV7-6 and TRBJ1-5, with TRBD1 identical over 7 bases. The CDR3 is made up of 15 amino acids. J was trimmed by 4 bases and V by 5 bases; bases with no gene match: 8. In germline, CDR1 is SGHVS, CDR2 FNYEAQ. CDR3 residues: CASSLRGLGNQPQHF. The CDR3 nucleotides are TGTGCCAGCAGCCTAAGGGGGCTGGGGAATCAGCCCCAGCATTTT. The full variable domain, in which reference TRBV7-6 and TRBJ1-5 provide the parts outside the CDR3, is GAGVSQSPRYKVTKRGQDVALRCDPISGHVSLYWYRQALGQGPEFLTYFNYEAQQDKSGLPNDRFSAERPEGSISTLTIQRTEQRDSAMYRCASSLRGLGNQPQHFGDGTRLSIL.

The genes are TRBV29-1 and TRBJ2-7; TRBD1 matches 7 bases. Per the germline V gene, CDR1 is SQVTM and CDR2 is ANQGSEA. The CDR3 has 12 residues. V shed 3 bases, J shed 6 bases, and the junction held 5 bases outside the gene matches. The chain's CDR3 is CSVEIGGFEQYF. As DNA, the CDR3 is TGCAGCGTTGAGATAGGGGGCTTCGAGCAGTACTTC.

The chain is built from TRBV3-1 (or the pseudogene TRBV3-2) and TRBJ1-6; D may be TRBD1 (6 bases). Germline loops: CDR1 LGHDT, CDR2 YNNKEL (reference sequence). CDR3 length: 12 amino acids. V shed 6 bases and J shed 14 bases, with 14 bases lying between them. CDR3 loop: CASRDDRLSLHF. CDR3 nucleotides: TGTGCCAGCAGGGACGACAGGCTTTCCCTCCACTTT.

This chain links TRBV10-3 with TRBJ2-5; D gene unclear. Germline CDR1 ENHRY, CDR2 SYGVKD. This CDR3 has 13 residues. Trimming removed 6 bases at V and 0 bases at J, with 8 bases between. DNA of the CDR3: TGTGCCATCAGCGACGGGTACCAAGAGACCCAGTACTTC. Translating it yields CAISDGYQETQYF.

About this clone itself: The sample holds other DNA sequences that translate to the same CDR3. CDR3 in amino acids: CASRREDYGYTF. The CDR3 DNA reads TGTGCCAGCAGACGAGAGGACTATGGCTACACCTTC. V is TRBV2 and J is TRBJ1-2; D is unresolved. This CDR3 has 12 residues. V lost 6 bases and J lost 3, with 8 bases in between. Germline V gene sequence: CDR1 SNHLY, CDR2 FYNNEI.

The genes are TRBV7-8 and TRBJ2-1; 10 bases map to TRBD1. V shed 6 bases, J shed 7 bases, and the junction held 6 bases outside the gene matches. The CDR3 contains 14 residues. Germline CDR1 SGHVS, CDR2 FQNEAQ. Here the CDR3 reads CASSGTGALNEQFF. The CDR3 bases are TGTGCCAGCAGTGGGACAGGGGCCTTGAATGAGCAGTTCTTC.

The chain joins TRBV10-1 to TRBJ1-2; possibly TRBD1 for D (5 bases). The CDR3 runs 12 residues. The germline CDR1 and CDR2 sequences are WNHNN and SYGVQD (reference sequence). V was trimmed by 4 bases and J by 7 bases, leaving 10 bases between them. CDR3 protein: CASSGTGGGYTF. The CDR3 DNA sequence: TGCGCCAGCAGTGGTACAGGTGGTGGCTACACCTTC.

CDR3 in amino acids: CASSLGPGGGTDTQYF. In DNA form, the CDR3 reads TGCGCCAGCAGCTTGGGGCCGGGCGGGGGCACAGATACGCAGTATTTT. The chain has TRBV5-1 and TRBJ2-3; a possible D gene is TRBD2 (6 bases). The CDR3 runs 16 residues. Trimming took 0 bases from V and 1 from J, leaving 12 bases between them. Germline V lookup: CDR1 SGHRS, CDR2 YFSETQ.

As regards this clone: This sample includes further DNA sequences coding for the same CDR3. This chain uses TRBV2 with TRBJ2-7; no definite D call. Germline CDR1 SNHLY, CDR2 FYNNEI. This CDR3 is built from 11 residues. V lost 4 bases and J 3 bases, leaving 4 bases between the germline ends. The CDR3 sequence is CASSVRYEQYF. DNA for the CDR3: TGTGCCAGCAGTGTCCGCTACGAGCAGTACTTC.

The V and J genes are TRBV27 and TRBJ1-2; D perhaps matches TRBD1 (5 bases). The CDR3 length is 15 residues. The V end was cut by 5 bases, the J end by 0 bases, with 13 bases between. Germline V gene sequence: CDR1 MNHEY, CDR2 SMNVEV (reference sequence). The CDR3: CASSNFGGANYGYTF. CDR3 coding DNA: TGTGCCAGCAGTAATTTCGGGGGGGCTAACTATGGCTACACCTTC.

The CDR3 DNA reads TGTGCCAGCAGTTCCCCGGGGACTAGCGGCACAGATACGCAGTATTTT. It translates to CASSSPGTSGTDTQYF. The chain has TRBV6-5 and TRBJ2-3, with TRBD2 matching 10 bases. V dropped 4 bases and J dropped 1; count of bases not matched to a gene: 5. The CDR3 loop spans 16 amino acids. Germline V lookup: CDR1 MNHEY, CDR2 SVGAGI.

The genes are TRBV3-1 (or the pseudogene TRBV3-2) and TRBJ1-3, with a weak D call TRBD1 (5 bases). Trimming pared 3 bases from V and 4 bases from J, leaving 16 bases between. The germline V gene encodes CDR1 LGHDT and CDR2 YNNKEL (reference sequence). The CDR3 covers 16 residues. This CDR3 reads CASSHDGGMWGNTIYF. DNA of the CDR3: TGTGCCAGCAGCCATGACGGGGGAATGTGGGGAAACACCATATATTTT.

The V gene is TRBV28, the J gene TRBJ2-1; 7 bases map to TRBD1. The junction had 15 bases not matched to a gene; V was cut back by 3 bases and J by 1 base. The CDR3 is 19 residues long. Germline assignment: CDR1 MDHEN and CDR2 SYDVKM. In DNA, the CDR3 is TGTGCCAGCAGTTTGCCGAAGGCTAGGACAGGCGCTTCCTACAATGAGCAGTTCTTC. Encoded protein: CASSLPKARTGASYNEQFF.

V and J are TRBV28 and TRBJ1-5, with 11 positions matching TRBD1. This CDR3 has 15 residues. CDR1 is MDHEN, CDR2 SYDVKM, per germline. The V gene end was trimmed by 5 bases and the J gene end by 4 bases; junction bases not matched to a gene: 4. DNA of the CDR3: TGTGCCAGCAGTGTGGGACAGGGGGGGAATCAGCCCCAGCATTTT. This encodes CASSVGQGGNQPQHF.

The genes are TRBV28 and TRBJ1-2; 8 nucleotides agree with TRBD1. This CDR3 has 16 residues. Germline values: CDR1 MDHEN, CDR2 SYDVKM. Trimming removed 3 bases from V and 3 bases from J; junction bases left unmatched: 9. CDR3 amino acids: CASSFSSGQGHYGYTF. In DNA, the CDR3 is TGTGCCAGCAGTTTTAGCAGCGGACAGGGTCACTATGGCTACACCTTC.

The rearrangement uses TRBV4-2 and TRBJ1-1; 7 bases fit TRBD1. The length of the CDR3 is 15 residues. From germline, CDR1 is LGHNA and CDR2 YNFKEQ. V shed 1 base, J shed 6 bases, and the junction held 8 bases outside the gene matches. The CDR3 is CASSQAQGFLSEAFF. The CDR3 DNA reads TGTGCCAGCAGCCAAGCACAGGGGTTTTTGTCTGAAGCTTTCTTT.

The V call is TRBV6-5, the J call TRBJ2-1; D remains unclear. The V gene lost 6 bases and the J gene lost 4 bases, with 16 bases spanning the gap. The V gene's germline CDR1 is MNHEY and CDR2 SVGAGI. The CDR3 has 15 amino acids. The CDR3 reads CASRVSRIQYNEQFF. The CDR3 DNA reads TGTGCCAGCAGAGTATCGCGAATCCAATACAATGAGCAGTTCTTC.

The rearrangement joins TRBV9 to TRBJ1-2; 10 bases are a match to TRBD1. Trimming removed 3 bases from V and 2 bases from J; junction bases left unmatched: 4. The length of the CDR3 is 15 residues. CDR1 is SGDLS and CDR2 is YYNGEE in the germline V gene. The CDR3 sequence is CASSADRGANYGYTF. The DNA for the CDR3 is TGTGCCAGCAGCGCGGACAGGGGGGCCAACTATGGCTACACCTTC.

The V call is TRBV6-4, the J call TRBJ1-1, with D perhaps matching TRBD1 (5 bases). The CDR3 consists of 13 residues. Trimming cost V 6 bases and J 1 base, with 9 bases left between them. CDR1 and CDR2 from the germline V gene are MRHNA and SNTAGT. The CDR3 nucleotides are TGTGCCAGCAGCCGGGGGTCGAACACTGAAGCTTTCTTT. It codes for CASSRGSNTEAFF.

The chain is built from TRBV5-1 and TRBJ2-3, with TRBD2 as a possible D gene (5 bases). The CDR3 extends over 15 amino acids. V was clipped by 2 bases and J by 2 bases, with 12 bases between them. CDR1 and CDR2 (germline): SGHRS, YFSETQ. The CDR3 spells CASSFSPDYTDTQYF. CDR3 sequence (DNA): TGCGCCAGCAGCTTCTCCCCTGACTACACAGATACGCAGTATTTT.